A single sample is the source of the 9 T cell receptor beta chains below, sequenced in a study of beta chain features in type 1 diabetes. These receptors have no known antigen. Since all of the isolated RNA was reverse transcribed, expressed TCRB transcripts were what got sequenced. The table came from immunoSEQ multiplex PCR; TCRdb's copy has only in-frame clones and leaves some out. The sample lists 300,000 to 350,000 clones; over 7% were seen once. Study-wide points: When Type 1 diabetes patients were examined, their TCRB CDR3s proved moderately but significantly shorter in all four CD4+ subsets.

The specimen sequenced was central memory CD4+ T cells from blood. The receptor set was obtained from a man younger than 40 with type 1 diabetes.

Only a few counts were recorded for this clone. V usage is TRBV6-6 and J usage is TRBJ2-5, with D unresolved. This CDR3 has 13 amino acids. Germline V gene sequence: CDR1 MNHNY, CDR2 SVGAGI (reference sequence). Between the trimmed V and J ends, which lost 1 base and 1 base, there was a span of 4 bases. The CDR3 here is CASSYWTQETQYF. The CDR3 bases are TGTGCCAGCAGTTACTGGACCCAAGAGACCCAGTACTTC.

This rearrangement joins TRBV7-6 to TRBJ2-4; the D call may be TRBD1 or TRBD2 (5 bases each). Germline V gene lookup returns CDR1 SGHVS and CDR2 FNYEAQ. Trimming left V 2 bases short and J 5 bases short, with 10 bases between. There are 14 residues in the CDR3. This CDR3 reads CASSLPGPENIQYF. CDR3 nucleotides: TGTGCCAGCAGCTTACCGGGACCCGAAAACATTCAGTACTTC.

This clone was counted a few times. CDR3 nucleotide sequence: TGTGCCAGCAGCTTAGAACGACAGGGGAACACCGGGGAGCTGTTTTTT. Translation: CASSLERQGNTGELFF. This rearrangement joins TRBV7-9 to TRBJ2-2; 7 positions agree with TRBD1. The junction had 3 bases not matched to a gene; V was cut back by 1 base and J by 1 base. CDR1 and CDR2 (germline): SEHNR, FQNEAQ (reference sequence). The CDR3 contains 16 residues.

This clone was found a few times. The V gene is TRBV25-1, the J gene TRBJ2-1, with D tentatively TRBD1 or TRBD2 (5 bases each). This CDR3 is 16 amino acids long. V gave up 8 bases and J gave up 0 bases, with 17 bases separating them. Germline lookup yields CDR1 MGHDK and CDR2 SYGVNS. The CDR3 coding sequence is TGTGCCAGCGGGAAGTTTGGGACGAGCTCCTACAATGAGCAGTTCTTC. Its protein product is CASGKFGTSSYNEQFF.

The DNA for the CDR3 is TGCGCCAGCAGCTCCGGACAGGGAGAGCAGCCCCAGCATTTT. Translating gives CASSSGQGEQPQHF. The rearrangement joins TRBV5-1 to TRBJ1-5; 8 positions match TRBD1. V dropped 3 bases and J dropped 7; count of bases not matched to a gene: 6. Germline V gene sequence: CDR1 SGHRS, CDR2 YFSETQ. This CDR3 comprises 14 residues.

This clone was seen more than once but under ten times. This sequence joins TRBV5-1 and TRBJ2-7; D unresolved. The CDR3 covers 16 residues. With 0 bases removed from V and 3 bases from J, the gap between germline ends came to 16 bases. The germline V gene encodes CDR1 SGHRS and CDR2 YFSETQ. The CDR3 bases are TGCGCCAGCAGCTTGGGAGTTGCCAAAGACCTCTACGAGCAGTACTTC. It encodes CASSLGVAKDLYEQYF. The full variable domain, in which reference TRBV5-1 and TRBJ2-7 provide the parts outside the CDR3, is KAGVTQTPRYLIKTRGQQVTLSCSPISGHRSVSWYQQTPGQGLQFLFEYFSETQRNKGNFPGRFSGRQFSNSRSEMNVSTLELGDSALYLCASSLGVAKDLYEQYFGPGTRLTVT.

The J gene is TRBJ1-6, the V gene TRBV6-6; 7 nucleotides match TRBD1. The J segment lost 12 bases and the V segment lost 6 bases, leaving 5 bases of the junction unmatched. The CDR3 runs 12 residues. Germline V gives CDR1 MNHNY, CDR2 SVGAGI (reference sequence). The CDR3 region has the DNA TGTGCCAGCAGGAAAACAGGGGTACCCCTCCACTTT. Translating it yields CASRKTGVPLHF.

At least ten counts were recorded for this clone. The chain links TRBV4-1 to TRBJ2-3; either TRBD1 or TRBD2 may supply D (5 bases each). Looked up from germline, CDR1 is MGHRA and CDR2 is YSYEKL. Trimming shortened V by 0 bases and J by 2 bases, and 9 bases separated the two germline ends. The CDR3 is made up of 15 amino acids. The CDR3 bases are TGCGCCAGCAGCCAAGAAGCAGGGACCACAGATACGCAGTATTTT. Protein product: CASSQEAGTTDTQYF.

This chain connects TRBV7-9 to TRBJ2-2; D gene uncertain. Germline values: CDR1 SEHNR, CDR2 FQNEAQ (reference sequence). The CDR3 has 14 residues. Trimming cost V 4 bases and J 4 bases, with 10 bases left between them. CDR3 loop: CASSSIGPTGELFF. The CDR3 region has the DNA TGTGCCAGCAGCTCTATCGGACCCACCGGGGAGCTGTTTTTT.